This TCR beta chain derives from a study of OX40 agonist ivuxolimab in advanced cancers. For the study at large: Ivuxolimab, an antibody acting as an agonist of OX40 (CD134), was used to treat patients. Dose-escalation patients suffered from hepatocellular carcinoma, melanoma, renal cell or head and neck cancer.

Remarks on this clone: The antigen is undetermined.

Study-level points and caveats: Relatively little clonal expansion, among the lowest observed, appeared in partial responders at 0.1-3.0 mg/kg.

V was trimmed by 5 bases and J by 0 bases, leaving 16 bases between them. Germline loops: CDR1 LNHDA, CDR2 SQIVND (reference sequence). This CDR3 contains 16 residues. Profiling relied on immunoSEQ multiplex PCR, and the TCRdb table lists in-frame clones only, not all of them. The sample includes about 25,000 clones, approximately 83% of them seen just once. The receptor was isolated from an adult with an advanced solid tumor such as melanoma, head and neck, liver or kidney cancer. The chain couples TRBV19 to TRBJ1-1; a possible D gene is TRBD1 (6 bases). This specimen consisted of CD4+ or CD8+ T cells sorted from blood, obtained in a trial of the OX40 agonist ivuxolimab. CDR3 residues: CASSPRGGTVNTEAFF. In nucleotides, the CDR3 is TGTGCCAGTAGTCCCCGCGGGGGCACGGTGAACACTGAAGCTTTCTTT.